The next 2 T cell receptor beta chains were all read from a single sample in a study of cytomegalovirus exposure and HLA in healthy donors. PCR used 60 Vbeta primers and 13 Jbeta primers. Here immunoSEQ multiplex PCR was the method, and the copy in TCRdb shows in-frame clones only, minus some. In the table there are about 130,000 clones, around three quarters of which are singletons. Sequenced sample: PBMCs. The receptor set was obtained from a woman aged 45-59 years in good health and CMV-seronegative.

In this sample, this clone turned up a few times. This chain joins TRBV6-6 and TRBJ1-2, with a weak D call TRBD1 (5 bases). Deletions cut 3 bases from V and 8 bases from J, with 19 bases between. The CDR3 is made up of 15 amino acids. CDR1 is MNHNY, CDR2 SVGAGI, per germline (reference sequence). CDR3 loop: CASSYSGPPGGGYTF. CDR3 DNA: TGTGCCAGCAGTTATTCAGGGCCGCCCGGTGGAGGCTACACCTTC.

The rearrangement joins TRBV4-3 to TRBJ1-2, with D perhaps TRBD1 (6 bases). V dropped 1 base and J dropped 3 bases, with 12 bases sitting between them. This CDR3 region has 15 residues. Germline-derived CDR1 and CDR2 are LGHNA and YSLEER. The CDR3 here is CASSQVPGVDYGYTF. DNA for the CDR3: TGCGCCAGCAGCCAAGTTCCAGGGGTGGACTATGGCTACACCTTC.